This T cell receptor beta chain was profiled in a study of Ad26.COV2.S vaccination and SARS-CoV-2 variants. Method: immunoSEQ multiplex PCR; TCRdb's copy keeps in-frame clones and lacks some. The sample carries more than 300,000 clones, 75% to 90% recorded once. Germline CDR1 and CDR2: MDHEN and SYDVKM. V lost 3 bases to trimming and J lost 7 bases, with 12 bases between them. This CDR3 contains 13 residues. Treatment: around 19 received Ad26.COV2.S at low or high dose, single or two shots; about 5 received placebo; per-sample allocation not given. Material that was analyzed had been drawn on day 63 after the first vaccine or placebo injection. Immunization relied on an Ad26 vector, which expressed Wuhan-strain SARS-CoV-2 spike.

The chain links TRBV28 to TRBJ1-1; TRBD1 is a possible D gene (5 bases). The receptor's source is a person between 18 and 65 years old who received the Ad26.COV2.S COVID-19 vaccine or a placebo. Sequencing used peripheral blood, obtained in a trial of Ad26.COV2.S vaccine versus placebo. The CDR3, as DNA: TGTGCCAGCAGTTTGGCGGGGACCGATGAAGCTTTCTTT. Residues: CASSLAGTDEAFF. Filled out from reference TRBV28 and TRBJ1-1, the complete variable domain reads DVKVTQSSRYLVKRTGEKVFLECVQDMDHENMFWYRQDPGLGLRLIYFSYDVKMKEKGDIPEGYSVSREKKERFSLILESASTNQTSMYLCASSLAGTDEAFFGQGTRLTVV.